The clone carrying this T cell receptor (beta chain) was recorded a few times. Generated by immunoSEQ multiplex PCR, the TCRdb table keeps only in-frame clones and is missing some. The sample consists of roughly 80,000 clones, approximately 91% of them appearing once. The record originates from a study of control samples from healthy donors and cancer patients. This CDR3 is 16 amino acids long. The germline gives CDR1 SGHRS, CDR2 YFSETQ. With 4 bases clipped from V and 5 bases from J, the junction kept 10 bases outside the gene matches. The gene calls are TRBV5-1 and TRBJ2-2, with 8 bases identical to TRBD1. Input material: blood. The origin of this receptor is a woman between 45 and 65 years old in good health. This chain's CDR3 is CASSTNGQGRTGELFF. In DNA, the CDR3 is TGCGCCAGCAGCACAAACGGACAGGGCCGAACCGGGGAGCTGTTTTTT.